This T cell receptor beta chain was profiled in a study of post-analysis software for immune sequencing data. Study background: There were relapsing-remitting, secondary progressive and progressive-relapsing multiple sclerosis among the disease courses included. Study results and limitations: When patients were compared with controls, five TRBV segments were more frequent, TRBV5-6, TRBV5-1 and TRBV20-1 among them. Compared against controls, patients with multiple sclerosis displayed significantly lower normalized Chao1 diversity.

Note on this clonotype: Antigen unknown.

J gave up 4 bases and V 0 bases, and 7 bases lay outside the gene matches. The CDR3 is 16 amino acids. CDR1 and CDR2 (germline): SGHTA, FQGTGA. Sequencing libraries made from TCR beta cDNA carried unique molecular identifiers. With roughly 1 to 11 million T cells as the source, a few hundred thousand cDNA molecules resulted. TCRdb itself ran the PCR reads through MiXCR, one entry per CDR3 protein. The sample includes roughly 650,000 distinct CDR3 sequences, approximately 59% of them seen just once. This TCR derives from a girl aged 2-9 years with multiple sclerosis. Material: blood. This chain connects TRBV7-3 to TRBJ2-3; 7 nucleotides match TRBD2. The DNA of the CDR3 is TGTGCCAGCAGCTTAACGGGCGGGAGTTCCCCAGATACGCAGTATTTT. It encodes CASSLTGGSSPDTQYF.